This T cell receptor (beta chain) was found in a study of blood T cells in healthy people across ages. PCR was performed a second time for about 6 to 11 cycles using a sample-barcoded 5' primer and a J-beta primer mix. Sequencing yielded, for each sample, at least 3 million paired-end reads carrying CDR3. TCRdb recomputed calls from the 5' RACE reads with MiXCR, one row per CDR3 protein. The sample records approximately 600,000 distinct CDR3 sequences, under 65% being singletons. All donors came from Russia, were Caucasian and healthy, and spanned ages 6 to 90. For this clonotype: Its matching antigen is unknown.

Study-wide results and caveats: Higher naive T cell percentage went strongly together with higher TCR beta diversity.

Germline assignment: CDR1 DFQATT and CDR2 SNEGSKA (reference sequence). This CDR3 contains 15 residues. Losses at the gene ends were 6 bases for V and 6 bases for J; bases not matched to a gene: 12. The sequenced material came from blood. This TCR was sampled from a man in his 60s in good health. The chain carries TRBV20-1 and TRBJ2-1; TRBD1 agrees at 9 bases. The CDR3 sequence is CSATRPTGGVNEQFF. CDR3 coding DNA: TGCAGTGCCACACGCCCGACAGGGGGTGTCAATGAGCAGTTCTTC.